This T cell receptor (beta chain) was retrieved from a study of blood T cell repertoires in COVID-19 (dated by TCRdb to 2019 to 2021). Looking at the study overall: The collaborator samples originated in the United States, Italy and Spain and spanned the acute and convalescent phases of COVID-19. The prospective study material was composed of cDNA or gDNA derived from T cells, B-cell-depleted T cells, or PBMCs. Deeply sampled blood TCRbeta repertoires from subjects exposed to, actively infected with, or recovered from COVID-19 were included in the dataset. The repertoires were released in a freely available public database meant as a resource for research on the immune response to SARS-CoV-2. Samples were obtained from the ongoing ImmuneRACE study (first 160 participants) and from 1,254 subjects provided by 6 global collaborators. The sample metadata nearly always contained a de-identified subject ID, COVID-19 status, age in years and sex. Where available, HLA class I and class II types were taken from metadata supplied by the sample provider and were not determined by assay-based typing.

Each collaborating institution followed its own protocols to collect whole blood in K2EDTA tubes. For TCRbeta analysis, collaborators shipped samples as frozen whole blood, isolated PBMCs, or DNA extracted from either of those sample types. This clone has only one observation. Its antigen has not been determined. No qualities accompany the bases; no much larger clone lies one base away. TCRbeta CDR3 regions were amplified from genomic DNA using the immunoSEQ Assay, a bias-controlled multiplex PCR. Per the source publication's procedure: Nucleated cell counts per sample were estimated from amplification of reference gene primers within the assay. To quantify the absolute abundance of each unique TCRbeta CDR3 rearrangement, sequence reads were collapsed and filtered. Productive Simpson clonality was computed per sample as the square root of Simpson's diversity index over productive rearrangements. TCRdb took over this immuneACCESS table, retaining in-frame rearrangements with V and J assigned. Such tables are incomplete; in checked studies, under half of the missing clones stem from an unresolved V gene, and the remainder is unexplained. That table is the source of V, J and clone size, and D and trimming were worked out from the DNA. Across this sample there are about 100,000 clones, with 80% to 95% seen only once. The top ten constitute 2% to 2.5% of the sample.

The full study reports these points: How much clinical and demographic metadata was included differed by source and by participant, and the metadata was provided uncurated.

Including the terminal cysteine and phenylalanine, the CDR3 comprises 11 residues. Only the CDR3 part of the read is kept: 33 bases, read in frame from the first base. The germline V gene specifies SNHLY as CDR1 and FYNNEI as CDR2. V and J are truncated by 3 bases and 4 bases respectively, leaving an intervening sequence of 3 bases. This receptor chain uses TRBV2 and TRBJ2-5; the D gene is unclear. The sequence came from a man aged 45-65 years with active COVID-19. Input material: peripheral blood. The encoded CDR3 is CASSDRETQYF. At the DNA level, the sequence is TGTGCCAGCAGTGATCGAGAGACCCAGTACTTC.